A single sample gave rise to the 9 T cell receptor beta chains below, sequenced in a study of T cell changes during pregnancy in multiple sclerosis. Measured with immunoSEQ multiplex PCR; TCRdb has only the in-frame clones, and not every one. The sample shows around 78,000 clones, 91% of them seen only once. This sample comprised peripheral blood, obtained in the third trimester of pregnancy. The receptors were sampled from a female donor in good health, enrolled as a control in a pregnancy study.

The CDR3: CACGQGTVQPQHF. The DNA of the CDR3 is TGTGCCTGCGGACAGGGGACGGTTCAGCCCCAGCATTTT. This chain uses TRBV30 with TRBJ1-5, with 9 bases aligning to TRBD1. The CDR3 spans 13 residues. CDR1 and CDR2 (germline): GTSNPN, SVGIG (reference sequence). V was clipped by 6 bases and J by 6 bases; unmatched bases: 6. Filled out from reference TRBV30 and TRBJ1-5, the complete variable domain reads SQTIHQWPATLVQPVGSPLSLECTVEGTSNPNLYWYRQAAGRGLQLLFYSVGIGQISSEVPQNLSASRPQDRQFILSSKKLLLSDSGFYLCACGQGTVQPQHFGDGTRLSIL.

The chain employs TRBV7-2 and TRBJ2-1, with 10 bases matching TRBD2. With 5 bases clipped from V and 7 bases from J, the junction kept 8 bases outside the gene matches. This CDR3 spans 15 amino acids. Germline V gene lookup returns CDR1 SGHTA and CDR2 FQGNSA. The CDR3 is CASSSGRALWNEQFF. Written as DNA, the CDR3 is TGTGCCAGCAGCAGCGGGAGGGCCCTCTGGAATGAGCAGTTCTTC.

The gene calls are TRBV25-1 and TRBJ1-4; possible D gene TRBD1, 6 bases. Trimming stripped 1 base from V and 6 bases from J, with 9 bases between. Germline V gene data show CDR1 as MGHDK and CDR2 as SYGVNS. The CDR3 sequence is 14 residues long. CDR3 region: CASSEFRTDEKLFF. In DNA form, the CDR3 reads TGTGCCAGCAGTGAATTTAGGACAGATGAAAAACTGTTTTTT.

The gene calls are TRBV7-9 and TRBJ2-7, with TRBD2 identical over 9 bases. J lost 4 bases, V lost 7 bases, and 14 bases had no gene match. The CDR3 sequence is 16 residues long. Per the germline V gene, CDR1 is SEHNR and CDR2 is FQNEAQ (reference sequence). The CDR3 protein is CASKGRTKREDYEQYF. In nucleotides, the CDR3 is TGTGCCAGCAAGGGTCGAACTAAGCGGGAGGATTACGAGCAGTACTTC.

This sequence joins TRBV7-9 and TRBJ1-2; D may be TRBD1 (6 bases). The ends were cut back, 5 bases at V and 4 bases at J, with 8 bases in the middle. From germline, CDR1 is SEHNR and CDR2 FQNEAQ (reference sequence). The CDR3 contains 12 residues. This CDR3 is CASSRQAYGYTF. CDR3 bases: TGTGCCAGCAGCCGACAGGCCTATGGCTACACCTTC. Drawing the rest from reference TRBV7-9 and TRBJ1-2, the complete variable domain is DTGVSQNPRHKITKRGQNVTFRCDPISEHNRLYWYRQTLGQGPEFLTYFQNEAQLEKSRLLSDRFSAERPKGSFSTLEIQRTEQGDSAMYLCASSRQAYGYTFGSGTRLTVV.

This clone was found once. CDR3 bases: TGTGCCAGCAGCTTAGCGTTTGGGGCCCATCCCCCCTACGAGCAGTACTTC. Amino acids: CASSLAFGAHPPYEQYF. The chain joins TRBV7-2 to TRBJ2-7; perhaps TRBD1 as D (5 bases). Trimming removed 0 bases from V and 2 bases from J, with 17 bases in between. This CDR3 has 17 residues. Germline V gene sequence: CDR1 SGHTA, CDR2 FQGNSA.

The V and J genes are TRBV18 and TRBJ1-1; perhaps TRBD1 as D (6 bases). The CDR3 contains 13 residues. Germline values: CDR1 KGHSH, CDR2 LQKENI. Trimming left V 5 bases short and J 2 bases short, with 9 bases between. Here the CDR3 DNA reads TGTGCCAGCTCAACGGGACAAAACACTGAAGCTTTCTTT. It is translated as CASSTGQNTEAFF.

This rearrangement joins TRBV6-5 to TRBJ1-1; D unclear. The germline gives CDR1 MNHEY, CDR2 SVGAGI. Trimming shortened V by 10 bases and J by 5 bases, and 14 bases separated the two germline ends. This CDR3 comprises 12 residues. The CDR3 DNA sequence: TGTGCCACCAGGAGGGTAGGGACTGAAGCTTTCTTT. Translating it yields CATRRVGTEAFF.

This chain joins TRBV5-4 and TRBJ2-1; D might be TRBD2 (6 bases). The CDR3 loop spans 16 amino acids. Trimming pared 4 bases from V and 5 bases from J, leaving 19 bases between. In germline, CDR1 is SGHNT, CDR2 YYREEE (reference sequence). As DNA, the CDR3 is TGTGCCAGCAGCGGGGGACTGGGCGGGCTCCACAATGAGCAGTTCTTC. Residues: CASSGGLGGLHNEQFF. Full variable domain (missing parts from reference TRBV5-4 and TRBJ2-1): ETGVTQSPTHLIKTRGQQVTLRCSSQSGHNTVSWYQQALGQGPQFIFQYYREEENGRGNFPPRFSGLQFPNYSSELNVNALELDDSALYLCASSGGLGGLHNEQFFGPGTRLTVL.